This entry describes one T cell receptor (beta chain). This entry belongs to a study of blood T cells in healthy people across ages. The CDR3 sequence is 15 residues long. CDR1 and CDR2 from the germline V gene are PRHDT and FYEKMQ (reference sequence). V was cut by 1 base and J by 11 bases, with 19 bases left in between. Sample-barcoded 5' priming and a J-beta primer mix drove a second PCR of roughly 6 to 12 cycles. Via MiXCR, TCRdb re-called the 5' RACE reads, giving one row per CDR3 protein. The profile shows more than 650,000 distinct CDR3 sequences, 25% to 30% of them singletons. These data also featured in a second study, about T cells of mothers and their children.

The chain employs TRBV13 and TRBJ2-3, with D perhaps TRBD2 (5 bases). The receptor's source is a boy aged 5-17 years in good health. Specimen: blood. The CDR3 sequence: CASSLAGSRRDMQYF. The DNA of the CDR3 is TGTGCCAGCAGCTTAGCGGGGAGCCGCAGAGACATGCAGTATTTT.